This T cell receptor beta chain was profiled in a study of cytotoxic CD8 clonotypes in ibrutinib-treated CLL. In the study overall: Of the patients, 10 to 12 were relapsed/refractory, some 15 treatment-naive and 17 to 18 IGHV unmutated. Complete response was seen in 2 patients and partial in about 24; about twelve progressed and roughly 14 stayed remitted after a median about 70 months.

Clones were read by immunoSEQ multiplex PCR, and TCRdb kept only the in-frame ones, dropping some. The sample contains about 85,000 clones, roughly 77% of which appear only once. With regard to this clone: Its specificity is unknown.

V lost 4 bases to trimming and J lost 5 bases; unmatched junction nucleotides: 8. Germline CDR1 and CDR2: SGHTA and FQGNSA. This CDR3 contains 16 residues. Broader study findings: Sustained-remission patients were sampled at different times than progressing patients were. On treatment, the uncommon public clonotypes contracted or remained stable.

This TCR was recovered from a human donor with chronic lymphocytic leukemia. The sample in question was PBMCs, obtained after 12 months of ibrutinib treatment. This chain links TRBV7-2 with TRBJ1-1, with TRBD1 matching 12 bases. The CDR3 is CASSSYPGQGATEAFF. The CDR3 bases are TGTGCCAGCAGCTCCTACCCGGGACAGGGGGCAACTGAAGCTTTCTTT.